This T cell receptor (beta chain) was captured by sequencing in a study of blood T cell repertoires in COVID-19. Original analysis: Reference gene primer amplification yielded estimated nucleated cell counts. Here immunoSEQ multiplex PCR was the method, and the copy in TCRdb shows in-frame clones only, minus some. V and J calls and clone size are those listed in that table; D and trimming were worked out from the DNA. Among 95,000 to 110,000 clones listed, roughly nine tenths were seen once. Sequencing used peripheral blood. The sequence was obtained from a human donor in a cohort sampled during active COVID-19.

The CDR3 loop is CASSAGQGNQPQHF. CDR3 coding DNA: TGTGCCAGCTCAGCGGGACAGGGAAATCAGCCCCAGCATTTT. The chain employs TRBV18 and TRBJ1-5, with TRBD1 matching over 9 bases. The CDR3 extends over 14 amino acids. CDR1 is KGHSH and CDR2 is LQKENI in the germline V gene. Germline trimming cut 5 bases from V and 4 bases from J; bases unmatched to any gene: 3.